This TCR beta chain was captured by sequencing in a study of CXCR3-negative and CXCR3-positive naive CD8 T cells. The CDR3 totals 17 residues. All TRB cDNA libraries came from 5' RACE performed with UMI labels. Each CDR3 protein gets one entry in TCRdb, which reprocessed the 5' RACE reads and gives no DNA. Here the sample table reports nearly 90,000 distinct CDR3 sequences. Naive CD8+ T cells had a CD45RO-CCR7+CD27+CD95- phenotype. As for this clonotype: Its target is not known.

The study's findings and limits: Between one naive subset and the other, surface CD5 was comparable, and TCR strength was inferred from TRB CDR3 properties. CXCR3-negative and CXCR3-positive naive cells shared comparable TRBV-TRBJ usage, but memory cells did not. In CXCR3-positive naive cells, the TRB CDR3s were more hydrophobic than in CXCR3-negative naive cells.

Sequencing was carried out using naive CXCR3+ CD8+ T cells from blood. This sample's subset: CD45RO-CCR7+CD27+CD95- naive CD8+ T cells expressing CXCR3 (TNR3+). This sequence joins TRBV23-1 and TRBJ2-2; TCRdb reports TRBD1, a call that lacks DNA to check it against. TRBV23-1 is an ORF, with its function uncertain. The sequence was collected from a human donor in good health. Some clones in this sample may be carry-over from other donors' samples. Here the CDR3 reads CASSRQGPRGVTGELFF.